Below are 23 T cell receptor beta chains sequenced from a single sample in a study of blood T cells in healthy people across ages (dated by TCRdb to the mid-2010s). Library generation was performed with 5' RACE. This sample was sequenced with an Illumina HiSeq 2500. The second PCR ran for about 7 to 11 cycles and used a J-beta primer mix along with a sample-barcoded 5' primer. Using fastp trimming at Q25 and MiXCR clonotype assembly, TCRdb reanalyzed the public sequencing data and kept in-frame beta chains. Rows with one shared CDR3 protein collapse into an entry with the most common genes and DNA. For this sample the table gives 600,000 to 850,000 distinct CDR3 sequences, of which 25% were detected only once. The top ten constitute under 9.5% of the sample. These sequences were also reported in another study, on T cells of mothers and their children.

The sequenced sample was blood. These receptors originate from a boy aged 5-17 years in good health.

The rearrangement joins TRBV7-2 to TRBJ2-5; the match to TRBD2 covers 9 bases. The CDR3 has 16 residues. Unmatched junction bases numbered 12, after V lost 5 bases and J lost 5 bases. CDR1 and CDR2 from the germline V gene are SGHTA and FQGNSA. The CDR3 region has the DNA TGTGCCAGCAGCCCCCATAGAGCGGGGGGTGCTGAGACCCAGTACTTC. As protein: CASSPHRAGGAETQYF.

The chain is built from TRBV5-1 and TRBJ2-7, with D perhaps matching TRBD1 or TRBD2 (5 bases each). There are 16 residues in the CDR3. V was pared by 1 base and J by 2 bases, with 16 bases between. CDR1 and CDR2 (germline): SGHRS, YFSETQ. The CDR3 here is CASSLFPRDGAYEQYF. The CDR3, as DNA: TGCGCCAGCAGCTTGTTCCCGAGGGACGGAGCCTACGAGCAGTACTTC. The full variable domain, completed using reference TRBV5-1 and TRBJ2-7, is KAGVTQTPRYLIKTRGQQVTLSCSPISGHRSVSWYQQTPGQGLQFLFEYFSETQRNKGNFPGRFSGRQFSNSRSEMNVSTLELGDSALYLCASSLFPRDGAYEQYFGPGTRLTVT.

The table lists this clonotype with a few counts. This chain links TRBV12-3 or TRBV12-4 with TRBJ2-5, with D unresolved. Trimming left V 8 bases short and J 8 bases short, with 9 bases between. This CDR3 spans 10 amino acids. The CDR3 here is CASGLRTQYF. The CDR3 DNA is TGTGCCAGCGGCTTGCGCACCCAGTACTTC.

This clonotype was observed many times. The gene calls are TRBV6-6 and TRBJ1-4; 7 bases map to TRBD1. Germline values: CDR1 MNHNY, CDR2 SVGAGI (reference sequence). This CDR3 has 14 residues. V gave up 6 bases and J gave up 7 bases; unmatched junction bases: 8. The CDR3 DNA is TGTGCCAGCAGACAGGGGATGGGCGTTGAAAAACTGTTTTTT. Residues: CASRQGMGVEKLFF.

The chain is built from TRBV5-1 and TRBJ2-3; 9 nucleotides match TRBD2. This CDR3 comprises 15 residues. The J segment lost 6 bases and the V segment lost 1 base, leaving 6 bases of the junction unmatched. The V gene's germline CDR1 is SGHRS and CDR2 YFSETQ. The CDR3 DNA reads TGCGCCAGCAGCTTGTGGCGGGAGGGGTCCGATACGCAGTATTTT. Amino acid sequence: CASSLWREGSDTQYF.

This clonotype appeared a few times. This chain connects TRBV21-1 to TRBJ2-5; the table's D gene call, TRBD2, was not cross checked with the DNA. TRBV21-1 is noted as a pseudogene. The CDR3 runs 15 residues. As DNA, the CDR3 is TGTGCCAGCAGCAAAGTGCGCGGCCCCCAAGAGACCCAGTACTTC. Residues: CASSKVRGPQETQYF.

The chain uses TRBV20-1 and TRBJ2-5; D remains ambiguous. The CDR3 has 13 amino acids. V dropped 2 bases and J dropped 1 base, with 8 bases sitting between them. In germline, CDR1 is DFQATT, CDR2 SNEGSKA (reference sequence). CDR3 nucleotide sequence: TGCAGTGCTAGATACGCGATCCAAGAGACCCAGTACTTC. Translation gives CSARYAIQETQYF.

This clonotype has ten or more counts. This rearrangement joins TRBV6-6 to TRBJ2-7; TRBD2 aligns across 7 bases. V was pared by 6 bases and J by 1 base, with 12 bases of the junction left unmatched. CDR1 is MNHNY and CDR2 is SVGAGI in the germline V gene (reference sequence). There are 16 residues in the CDR3. The CDR3 DNA reads as TGTGCCAGCAGCTCGGGGGGACGCGGGATATCCTACGAGCAGTACTTC. As protein: CASSSGGRGISYEQYF.

The chain links TRBV2 to TRBJ2-1, with 8 bases matching TRBD2. The germline CDR1 and CDR2 sequences are SNHLY and FYNNEI. CDR3 length: 15 residues. The V and J ends lost 7 bases and 3 bases, in that order; junction bases with no gene match: 8. CDR3 sequence: CASIFASGGYNEQFF. The CDR3 nucleotides are TGTGCCAGCATTTTCGCCAGCGGGGGCTACAATGAGCAGTTCTTC.

This clonotype has more than one count but fewer than ten. The rearrangement joins TRBV5-5 to TRBJ2-7; 9 bases match TRBD1. V shed 0 bases and J 3 bases; nucleotides not matched to a gene: 4. CDR1 SGHKS and CDR2 YYEKEE come from the germline V gene (reference sequence). This CDR3 contains 15 residues. The CDR3 DNA sequence: TGTGCCAGCAGCTTGGAGGGGACAGGGTTCTACGAGCAGTACTTC. The encoded protein is CASSLEGTGFYEQYF.

The gene calls are TRBV5-1 and TRBJ2-1, with D hard to call. The CDR3 is 14 residues long. CDR1 is SGHRS and CDR2 is YFSETQ in the germline V gene. V was trimmed by 0 bases and J by 2 bases, leaving 6 bases between them. Here the CDR3 DNA reads TGCGCCAGCAGCTTGGTGCAGACCTACAATGAGCAGTTCTTC. It specifies CASSLVQTYNEQFF.

This clonotype was counted between two and nine times. The chain recombines TRBV28 with TRBJ2-5; a possible D gene is TRBD1 (6 bases). From germline, CDR1 is MDHEN and CDR2 SYDVKM. V lost 3 bases, J lost 1 base, and 12 bases lay in between. The CDR3 runs to 15 residues. CDR3 region: CASSLTPTGQETQYF. The CDR3 DNA reads as TGTGCCAGCAGTTTGACCCCGACAGGCCAAGAGACCCAGTACTTC.

The DNA for the CDR3 is TGTGCCAGCAGCTCGACTAGCGGGGGGCCATTCACAGATACGCAGTATTTT. Translating it yields CASSSTSGGPFTDTQYF. The genes are TRBV7-9 and TRBJ2-3, with 13 bases lining up with TRBD2. The V gene's germline CDR1 is SEHNR and CDR2 FQNEAQ (reference sequence). V was pared by 4 bases and J by 2 bases, with 6 bases of the junction left unmatched. There are 17 residues in the CDR3.

This clonotype appeared a few times. The CDR3 sequence: CSAKGDRAQETQYF. For the CDR3, the DNA is TGCAGTGCTAAAGGTGACAGGGCACAAGAGACCCAGTACTTC. This chain uses TRBV20-1 with TRBJ2-5; 7 positions match TRBD1. Trimming cost V 4 bases and J 2 bases; bases outside gene matches: 7. CDR1 and CDR2 (germline): DFQATT, SNEGSKA (reference sequence). The CDR3 runs to 14 residues.

V and J are TRBV7-9 and TRBJ2-7; tentative D call: TRBD2 (6 bases). Trimming shortened V by 6 bases and J by 4 bases, and 13 bases separated the two germline ends. The CDR3 length is 13 residues. Germline CDR1 SEHNR, CDR2 FQNEAQ (reference sequence). Here the CDR3 reads CASSWGERYEQYF. Written as DNA, the CDR3 is TGTGCCAGCAGTTGGGGGGAGAGGTACGAGCAGTACTTC.

The chain links TRBV7-9 to TRBJ1-4, with a tentative D call TRBD1 (5 bases). V dropped 4 bases and J dropped 6 bases, with 15 bases sitting between them. CDR1 SEHNR and CDR2 FQNEAQ come from the germline V gene (reference sequence). CDR3 length: 15 amino acids. CDR3 in DNA: TGTGCCAGCAGCTCCTTTTCCGGGGACCATGAAAAACTGTTTTTT. Translating gives CASSSFSGDHEKLFF.

The sample holds a few counts of this clonotype. V is TRBV20-1 and J is TRBJ2-1; 9 nucleotides align to TRBD2. Germline lookup yields CDR1 DFQATT and CDR2 SNEGSKA (reference sequence). The CDR3 is 13 amino acids. Trimming removed 8 bases from V and 8 bases from J; junction bases left unmatched: 10. CDR3 nucleotide sequence: TGCAGTCCCGTGGCTAGCGGGGATCATGAGCAGTTCTTC. It yields the protein CSPVASGDHEQFF.

In the case of this clonotype: Sequence at one end of the junction differs from germline and may be a read error. The gene calls are TRBV7-9 and TRBJ2-5; D unclear. Germline-derived CDR1 and CDR2 are SEHNR and FQNEAQ (reference sequence). The CDR3 sequence is 11 residues long. DNA for the CDR3: TGTGCCAGCAGCTGGTACGAGACCCAGCACTTC. Amino acids: CASSWYETQHF. The full variable domain, in which reference TRBV7-9 and TRBJ2-5 provide the parts outside the CDR3, is DTGVSQNPRHKITKRGQNVTFRCDPISEHNRLYWYRQTLGQGPEFLTYFQNEAQLEKSRLLSDRFSAERPKGSFSTLEIQRTEQGDSAMYLCASSWYETQHFGPGTRLLVL.

This clonotype has a handful of counts. The chain has TRBV3-1 and TRBJ2-5, with D perhaps matching TRBD1 or TRBD2 (5 bases each). V dropped 4 bases and J dropped 5 bases, with 14 bases sitting between them. Germline V gives CDR1 LGHDT, CDR2 YNNKEL (reference sequence). The CDR3 length is 14 residues. The CDR3 protein is CASSPIMGEETQYF. In DNA form, the CDR3 reads TGTGCCAGCAGCCCCATCATGGGGGAGGAGACCCAGTACTTC.

The rearrangement uses TRBV29-1 and TRBJ2-5; 13 nucleotides line up with TRBD2. The J call may be wrong; the DNA end is better matched by TRBJ2-1. Germline V gene data show CDR1 as SQVTM and CDR2 as ANQGSEA. The CDR3 covers 17 residues. As DNA, the CDR3 is TGCAGCGTTGAAGATCTGACTAGCGGGAGGTCCTACAATGAGCAGTTCTTC. It is translated as CSVEDLTSGRSYNEQFF.

This clonotype was picked up a small number of times. This chain connects TRBV9 to TRBJ1-1, with TRBD1 identical over 7 bases. Germline-derived CDR1 and CDR2 are SGDLS and YYNGEE. V shed 4 bases and J 0 bases; nucleotides not matched to a gene: 6. The CDR3 runs 15 residues. CDR3 sequence reads: CASSTPTGMNTEAFF. CDR3 nucleotide sequence: TGTGCCAGCAGCACGCCGACAGGGATGAACACTGAAGCTTTCTTT.

The rearrangement links TRBV4-3 to TRBJ2-5; maybe TRBD1 (5 bases). The tail of the sequence fits TRBJ2-7 better, so the J call may be wrong. Germline CDR1 reads LGHNA; CDR2 reads YSLEER. The CDR3 covers 15 residues. The CDR3 DNA follows: TGCGCCAGCAGCCCATATTACGACAGCAGATACGAGCAGTACTTC. Protein sequence: CASSPYYDSRYEQYF.

This chain joins TRBV12-5 and TRBJ2-7, with TRBD1 matching 7 bases. Germline CDR1 is LGHNT and CDR2 is FRNRAP. CDR3 length: 13 residues. V was pared by 2 bases and J by 6 bases, with 4 bases of the junction left unmatched. CDR3 nucleotides: TGTGCTAGTGGTTTGCTGACAGGGCCCGAGCAGTACTTC. Protein: CASGLLTGPEQYF. Full variable domain (remainder filled in from reference TRBV12-5 and TRBJ2-7): DARVTQTPRHKVTEMGQEVTMRCQPILGHNTVFWYRQTMMQGLELLAYFRNRAPLDDSGMPKDRFSAEMPDATLATLKIQPSEPRDSAVYFCASGLLTGPEQYFGPGTRLTVT.